The T cell receptor beta chain described here comes from a study of cytomegalovirus exposure and HLA in healthy donors. Points from the study as a whole: It was confirmed in vitro that a few of the CMV-associated chains were specific for CMV antigens.

This donor had no CMV serostatus on record. As concerns this clone: Antigen specificity is unknown.

Between the trimmed V and J ends, which lost 0 bases and 2 bases, there was a span of 5 bases. This CDR3 is built from 13 residues. Germline V gene data show CDR1 as SGHRS and CDR2 as YFSETQ. The PCR contained 60 Vbeta and 13 Jbeta primers. Profiling relied on immunoSEQ multiplex PCR, and the TCRdb table lists in-frame clones only, not all of them. Among approximately 160,000 clones listed, 75% to 90% were seen once. The chain joins TRBV5-1 to TRBJ1-1; D unclear. What was sequenced was PBMCs. The receptor's source is a human donor in good health. CDR3 loop: CASSLGLNTEAFF. CDR3 nucleotides: TGCGCCAGCAGCTTGGGGCTCAACACTGAAGCTTTCTTT.